This TCR beta chain was sequenced for a study of technical replicates of blood from several donors. With respect to this clone: Other DNA sequences from this sample encode an identical CDR3 as well.

The method was immunoSEQ multiplex PCR; TCRdb's version includes in-frame clones alone and lacks a portion of them. The repertoire holds about 15,000 clones, with 84% as singletons. The origin of this receptor is a human donor in good health. Specimen: PBMCs.

This CDR3 is CASSIDLASGSYNEQFF. The DNA for the CDR3 is TGTGCCAGTAGTATAGATCTGGCTAGCGGGTCTTACAATGAGCAGTTCTTC. J is TRBJ2-1 and V is TRBV19; 8 bases align to TRBD2. Germline V CDR1 and CDR2: LNHDA, SQIVND (reference sequence). V shed 0 bases, J shed 4 bases, and the junction held 8 bases outside the gene matches. There are 17 residues in the CDR3.